These 26 T cell receptor beta chains share one sample of origin, sequenced in a study of PD-1 blockade in classical Hodgkin lymphoma. In every patient, relapse followed autologous stem cell transplantation, while exposure to brentuximab vedotin differed. The protocol was immunoSEQ multiplex PCR, while the TCRdb copy is restricted to in-frame clones and leaves out a portion. The sample comprises 11,000 to 15,000 clones, roughly 78% of which are singletons, and roughly 24% rests with the top ten. The starting material was peripheral blood mononuclear cells (PBMCs), obtained before the second cycle of nivolumab. These receptors were obtained from a human donor with classical Hodgkin lymphoma.

There are a few counts of this clone. The chain carries TRBV7-6 and TRBJ1-5; D gene uncertain. Germline V gene lookup returns CDR1 SGHVS and CDR2 FNYEAQ. Trimming took 1 base from V and 2 from J, leaving 6 bases between them. The length of the CDR3 is 14 residues. CDR3 coding DNA: TGTGCCAGCAGCTTAGGTCCCGGCAATCAGCCCCAGCATTTT. This translates into CASSLGPGNQPQHF.

The chain couples TRBV4-3 to TRBJ1-2; no clear D gene. The CDR3 totals 13 residues. Germline V lookup: CDR1 LGHNA, CDR2 YSLEER. Trimming stripped 0 bases from V and 8 bases from J, with 10 bases between. The DNA of the CDR3 is TGCGCCAGCAGCCAAGATCTTGCAGGAGGCTACACCTTC. Its translation: CASSQDLAGGYTF.

The chain uses TRBV7-9 and TRBJ2-7; possibly TRBD2 for D (6 bases). Germline values: CDR1 SEHNR, CDR2 FQNEAQ (reference sequence). This CDR3 is 14 amino acids long. The V end was cut by 3 bases, the J end by 0 bases, with 9 bases between. CDR3 amino acids: CASSFSTSSYEQYF. The CDR3 DNA sequence: TGTGCCAGCAGCTTCTCGACTAGCTCCTACGAGCAGTACTTC.

This chain joins TRBV19 and TRBJ1-1; 8 bases agree with TRBD1. This CDR3 is 12 amino acids long. Germline lookup yields CDR1 LNHDA and CDR2 SQIVND (reference sequence). V lost 3 bases and J lost 8; bases outside the gene matches: 2. This CDR3 reads CASSMYRGEAFF. The CDR3, as DNA: TGTGCCAGTAGTATGTACAGGGGGGAAGCTTTCTTT.

The chain employs TRBV6-6 and TRBJ2-7; TRBD1 matches at 11 bases. Germline-derived CDR1 and CDR2 are MNHNY and SVGAGI (reference sequence). J was trimmed by 6 bases and V by 4 bases; bases with no gene match: 11. The CDR3 is made up of 16 amino acids. The DNA of the CDR3 is TGTGCCAGCAGTTCAACCGTGGACAGGGGGCTTCGCGAGCAGTACTTC. Its translation: CASSSTVDRGLREQYF.

The J gene is TRBJ2-1, the V gene TRBV10-3, with TRBD2 matching over 14 bases. CDR1 is ENHRY and CDR2 is SYGVKD in the germline V gene. V was pared by 9 bases and J by 7 bases, with 2 bases of the junction left unmatched. The CDR3 runs 13 residues. The CDR3 region has the DNA TGTGCCATTCGACTAGCGGGGGGGAATGAGCAGTTCTTC. Its translation: CAIRLAGGNEQFF.

This sequence joins TRBV18 and TRBJ2-5; possible D gene TRBD1, 6 bases. Trimming removed 0 bases at V and 4 bases at J, with 12 bases between. The germline V gene has CDR1 KGHSH and CDR2 LQKENI. The CDR3 is 15 amino acids. The CDR3 loop is CASSPPMTGGETQYF. CDR3 bases: TGTGCCAGCTCACCACCAATGACAGGTGGAGAGACCCAGTACTTC.

The chain carries TRBV5-5 and TRBJ1-4; D not resolved. CDR3 length equals 13 residues. The V end was cut by 1 base, the J end by 8 bases, with 9 bases between. Germline V lookup: CDR1 SGHKS, CDR2 YYEKEE (reference sequence). CDR3 region: CASSLTYGEKLFF. The CDR3 DNA sequence: TGTGCCAGCAGCTTGACATATGGGGAAAAACTGTTTTTT.

This clone was seen once. The V call is TRBV15, the J call TRBJ1-5; perhaps TRBD1 as D (6 bases). Per germline, CDR1 LNHNV and CDR2 YYDKDF (reference sequence). The CDR3 extends over 18 amino acids. Trimming took 6 bases from V and 1 from J, leaving 22 bases between them. Written as DNA, the CDR3 is TGTGCCACCAGGCCCGATTTCCCAGGGGCAGGGAGCAATCAGCCCCAGCATTTT. Translating gives CATRPDFPGAGSNQPQHF.

The chain employs TRBV2 and TRBJ2-1, with 8 positions matching TRBD1. The CDR3 loop spans 17 amino acids. CDR1 is SNHLY, CDR2 FYNNEI, per germline. Germline trimming cut 7 bases from V and 6 bases from J; bases unmatched to any gene: 17. The chain's CDR3 is CASTLQGVWGVVNEQFF. CDR3 sequence (DNA): TGTGCCAGCACCTTACAGGGGGTTTGGGGGGTAGTCAATGAGCAGTTCTTC.

This clone was recorded only once. The CDR3 sequence is CASSLSGGEWETQYF. For the CDR3, the DNA is TGCGCCAGCAGCTTGAGCGGGGGAGAGTGGGAGACCCAGTACTTC. The rearrangement uses TRBV5-1 and TRBJ2-5; 8 nucleotides match TRBD2. J was trimmed by 5 bases and V by 1 base; bases with no gene match: 7. This CDR3 comprises 15 residues. The germline CDR1 and CDR2 sequences are SGHRS and YFSETQ.

V and J are TRBV6-5 and TRBJ1-5, with D unresolved. CDR1 is MNHEY and CDR2 is SVGAGI in the germline V gene. This CDR3 is built from 13 residues. V gave up 6 bases and J gave up 4 bases, with 10 bases separating them. CDR3: CASSSQQNQPQHF. The CDR3 DNA is TGTGCCAGCAGCAGCCAGCAGAATCAGCCCCAGCATTTT.

The rearrangement joins TRBV28 to TRBJ2-1; D call uncertain. The V gene's germline CDR1 is MDHEN and CDR2 SYDVKM. This CDR3 is built from 16 residues. V lost 5 bases to trimming and J lost 7 bases, with 21 bases between them. CDR3 amino acids: CASSGSIGPTQNEQFF. In DNA, the CDR3 is TGTGCCAGCAGTGGTTCCATCGGACCGACCCAGAATGAGCAGTTCTTC.

The chain combines TRBV2 with TRBJ2-7; 7 bases fit TRBD2. Germline V CDR1 and CDR2: SNHLY, FYNNEI. After removal of 7 bases from V and 4 bases from J, the junction contained 10 bases not matched to a gene. The CDR3 runs to 14 residues. The CDR3 spells CASKGGLAVYEQYF. DNA of the CDR3: TGTGCCAGCAAAGGTGGCCTAGCGGTGTACGAGCAGTACTTC.

V is TRBV4-3 and J is TRBJ2-5, with TRBD2 identical over 14 bases. With V trimmed by 2 bases and J by 4 bases, 3 bases remained unmatched. The CDR3 is 16 residues long. Looked up from germline, CDR1 is LGHNA and CDR2 is YSLEER. CDR3 nucleotide sequence: TGCGCCAGCAGCCAAATGGGACTAGCGGGAGTAGAGACCCAGTACTTC. Its protein product is CASSQMGLAGVETQYF.

The genes are TRBV12-5 and TRBJ1-5; D uncertain. Germline CDR1 is LGHNT and CDR2 is FRNRAP. The CDR3 covers 16 residues. The germline V and J ends were trimmed by 7 bases and 2 bases, with 18 bases remaining between them. As DNA, the CDR3 is TGTGCTAGTGTCATGGGTTTGGGATATGGCAATCAGCCCCAGCATTTT. Its translation: CASVMGLGYGNQPQHF.

The rearrangement uses TRBV7-2 and TRBJ1-4; D uncertain. Looked up from germline, CDR1 is SGHTA and CDR2 is FQGNSA. V gave up 0 bases and J gave up 3 bases, with 8 bases separating them. This CDR3 has 15 residues. CDR3: CASSLAPDPNEKLFF. The CDR3 DNA reads TGTGCCAGCAGCTTAGCCCCAGATCCTAATGAAAAACTGTTTTTT.

The CDR3 DNA reads as TGTGCCAGCAGTTGGCTAGGGAAGAACTATGGCTACACCTTC. This gives the protein CASSWLGKNYGYTF. The chain joins TRBV6-5 to TRBJ1-2, with no clear D. This CDR3 has 14 residues. In germline, CDR1 is MNHEY, CDR2 SVGAGI. The ends were cut back, 4 bases at V and 2 bases at J, with 11 bases in the middle.

This clone was recorded only once. V is TRBV11-2 and J is TRBJ2-3, with 8 bases aligning to TRBD2. V shed 8 bases, J shed 3 bases, and the junction held 10 bases outside the gene matches. Per the germline V gene, CDR1 is SGHAT and CDR2 is FQNNGV. The CDR3 runs 15 residues. The CDR3 loop is CASAGRRGATDTQYF. In DNA form, the CDR3 reads TGTGCCAGCGCCGGACGGCGGGGGGCGACAGATACGCAGTATTTT.

As to this clone: Being one base from a much bigger clone, this may be a read error. V and J are TRBV29-1 and TRBJ1-2; 7 bases fit TRBD1. The junction had 19 bases not matched to a gene; V was cut back by 0 bases and J by 12 bases. This CDR3 comprises 16 residues. Germline CDR1 SQVTM, CDR2 ANQGSEA. As DNA, the CDR3 is TGCAGCGTTGAAGATTGGGGCCTCAGGGGGTCAGAGGGCCACACCTTC. This gives the protein CSVEDWGLRGSEGHTF.

This rearrangement joins TRBV18 to TRBJ1-1, with a tentative D call TRBD1 (6 bases). The CDR3 is 14 amino acids. Per germline, CDR1 KGHSH and CDR2 LQKENI. V lost 3 bases to trimming and J lost 4 bases, with 12 bases between them. CDR3 DNA: TGTGCCAGCTCACCCTTGACAGGAGGCACTGAAGCTTTCTTT. It translates to CASSPLTGGTEAFF.

CDR3 protein: CASSKGQGGGYTF. The CDR3 DNA is TGTGCCAGCAGTAAGGGACAGGGTGGAGGCTACACCTTC. This chain connects TRBV2 to TRBJ1-2, with 9 bases identical to TRBD1. Germline V gives CDR1 SNHLY, CDR2 FYNNEI. The CDR3 consists of 13 residues. Germline trimming cut 5 bases from V and 8 bases from J; bases unmatched to any gene: 6.

The CDR3 nucleotides are TGCGCCAGCCGATCTCTAGGGGTAAGCACTGAAGCTTTCTTT. It codes for CASRSLGVSTEAFF. V and J are TRBV5-1 and TRBJ1-1, with D possibly matching TRBD1 (5 bases). V was clipped by 7 bases and J by 4 bases, with 17 bases between them. Germline V gene sequence: CDR1 SGHRS, CDR2 YFSETQ. The length of the CDR3 is 14 residues.

The rearrangement uses TRBV5-1 and TRBJ1-5; the match to TRBD1 covers 9 bases. This CDR3 region has 15 residues. Trimming took 0 bases from V and 4 from J; bases not matched to a gene: 2. From germline, CDR1 is SGHRS and CDR2 YFSETQ. CDR3: CASSLDGQGNQPQHF. Written as DNA, the CDR3 is TGCGCCAGCAGCTTGGACGGACAGGGGAATCAGCCCCAGCATTTT.

V and J are TRBV11-2 and TRBJ2-1, with 8 bases aligning to TRBD1. Per germline, CDR1 SGHAT and CDR2 FQNNGV. The CDR3 runs to 17 residues. Unmatched junction bases numbered 19, after V lost 2 bases and J lost 13 bases. The CDR3 region has the DNA TGTGCCAGCAGCTTATGGGCCGAGACAGGGGTCACCTTCCCCCAGTTCTTC. Translating it yields CASSLWAETGVTFPQFF.

On this clone: Other DNA sequences within the sample encode an identical CDR3. This sequence joins TRBV6-1 and TRBJ1-5, with D maybe TRBD1 (5 bases). V lost 7 bases to trimming and J lost 3 bases, with 16 bases between them. The germline V gene encodes CDR1 MNHNS and CDR2 SASEGT. CDR3 size: 15 residues. The CDR3 region is CASKILGGSNQPQHF. CDR3 in DNA: TGTGCCAGCAAGATACTGGGGGGTTCCAATCAGCCCCAGCATTTT.